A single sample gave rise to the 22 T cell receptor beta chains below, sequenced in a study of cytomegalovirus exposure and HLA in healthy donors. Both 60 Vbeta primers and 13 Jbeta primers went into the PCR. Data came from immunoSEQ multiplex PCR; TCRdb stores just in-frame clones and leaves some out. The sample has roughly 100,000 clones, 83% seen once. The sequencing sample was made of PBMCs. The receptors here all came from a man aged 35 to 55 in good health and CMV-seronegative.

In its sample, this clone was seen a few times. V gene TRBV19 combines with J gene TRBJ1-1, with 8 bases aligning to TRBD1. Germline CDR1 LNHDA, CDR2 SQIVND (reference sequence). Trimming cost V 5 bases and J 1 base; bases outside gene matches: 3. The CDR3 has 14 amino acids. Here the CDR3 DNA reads TGTGCCAGTAGTGTGGGACAGGCGAACACTGAAGCTTTCTTT. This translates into CASSVGQANTEAFF.

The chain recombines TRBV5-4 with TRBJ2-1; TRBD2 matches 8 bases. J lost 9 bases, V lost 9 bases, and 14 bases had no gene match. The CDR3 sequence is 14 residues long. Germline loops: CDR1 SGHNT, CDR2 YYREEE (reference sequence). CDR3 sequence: CATWSGLAGGEQFF. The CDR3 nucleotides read TGTGCCACCTGGTCCGGCCTAGCGGGTGGTGAGCAGTTCTTC.

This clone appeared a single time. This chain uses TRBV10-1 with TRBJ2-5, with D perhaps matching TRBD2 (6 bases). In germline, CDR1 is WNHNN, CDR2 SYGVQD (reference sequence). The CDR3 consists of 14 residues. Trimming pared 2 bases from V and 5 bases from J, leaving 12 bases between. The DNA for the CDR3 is TGCGCCAGCAGTGAGCCCGGGGGAACGGAGACCCAGTACTTC. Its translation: CASSEPGGTETQYF.

The CDR3 spells CASSQGGQGVAKNIQYF. CDR3 in DNA: TGCGCCAGCAGCCAGGGGGGACAGGGGGTAGCCAAAAACATTCAGTACTTC. This chain links TRBV4-1 with TRBJ2-4; TRBD1 agrees at 11 bases. Germline loops: CDR1 MGHRA, CDR2 YSYEKL. V lost 3 bases and J lost 0; bases outside the gene matches: 4. CDR3 length: 17 amino acids.

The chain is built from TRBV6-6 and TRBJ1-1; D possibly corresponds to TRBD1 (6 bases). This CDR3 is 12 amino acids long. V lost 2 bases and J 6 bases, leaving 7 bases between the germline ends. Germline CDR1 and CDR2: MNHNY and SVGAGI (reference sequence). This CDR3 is CASSYEGAEAFF. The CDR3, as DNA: TGTGCCAGCAGTTACGAGGGGGCTGAAGCTTTCTTT.

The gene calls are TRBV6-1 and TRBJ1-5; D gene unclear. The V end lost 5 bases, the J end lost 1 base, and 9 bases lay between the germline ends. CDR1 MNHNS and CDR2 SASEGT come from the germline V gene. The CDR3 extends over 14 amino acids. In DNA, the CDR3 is TGTGCCAGCAGTAAGGGAGTGAGCAATCAGCCCCAGCATTTT. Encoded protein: CASSKGVSNQPQHF.

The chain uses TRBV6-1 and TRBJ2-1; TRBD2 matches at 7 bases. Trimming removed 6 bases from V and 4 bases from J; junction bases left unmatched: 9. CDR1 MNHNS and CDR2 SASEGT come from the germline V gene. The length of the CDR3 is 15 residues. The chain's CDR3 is CASSLLAANYNEQFF. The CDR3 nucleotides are TGTGCCAGCAGCCTTCTAGCGGCCAATTACAATGAGCAGTTCTTC.

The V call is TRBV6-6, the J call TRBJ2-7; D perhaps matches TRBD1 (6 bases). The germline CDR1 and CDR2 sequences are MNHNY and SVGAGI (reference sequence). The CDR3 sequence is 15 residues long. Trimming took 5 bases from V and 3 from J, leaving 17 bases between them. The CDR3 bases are TGTGCCAGCAGTCGGAAAGGGACATCCCTCTACGAGCAGTACTTC. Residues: CASSRKGTSLYEQYF.

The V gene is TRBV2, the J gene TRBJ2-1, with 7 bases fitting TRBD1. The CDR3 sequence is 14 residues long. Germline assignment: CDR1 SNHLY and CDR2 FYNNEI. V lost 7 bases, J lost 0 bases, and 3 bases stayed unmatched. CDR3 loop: CASMGQSSYNEQFF. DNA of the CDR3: TGTGCCAGCATGGGACAGAGCTCCTACAATGAGCAGTTCTTC.

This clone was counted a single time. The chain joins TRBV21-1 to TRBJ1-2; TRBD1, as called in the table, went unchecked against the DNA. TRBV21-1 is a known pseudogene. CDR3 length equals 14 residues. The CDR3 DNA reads TGTGCCAGCAGCAAAGAGGCAGGGGCAAGGGGCTACACCTTC. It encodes CASSKEAGARGYTF.

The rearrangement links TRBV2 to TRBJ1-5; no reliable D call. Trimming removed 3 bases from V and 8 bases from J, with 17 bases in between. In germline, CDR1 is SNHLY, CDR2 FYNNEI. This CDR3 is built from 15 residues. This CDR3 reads CASSEGRRQREPQHF. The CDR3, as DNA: TGTGCCAGCAGTGAGGGGAGGCGGCAACGAGAGCCCCAGCATTTT. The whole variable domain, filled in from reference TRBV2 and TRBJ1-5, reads EPEVTQTPSHQVTQMGQEVILRCVPISNHLYFYWYRQILGQKVEFLVSFYNNEISEKSEIFDDQFSVERPDGSNFTLKIRSTKLEDSAMYFCASSEGRRQREPQHFGDGTRLSIL.

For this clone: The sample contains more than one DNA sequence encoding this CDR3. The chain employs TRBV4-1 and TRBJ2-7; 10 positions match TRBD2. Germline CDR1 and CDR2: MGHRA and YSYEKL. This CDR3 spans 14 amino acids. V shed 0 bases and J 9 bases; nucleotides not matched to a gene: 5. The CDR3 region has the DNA TGCGCCAGCAGCCAAGATGGGCTAGCGGGGGCGCAGTACTTC. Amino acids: CASSQDGLAGAQYF.

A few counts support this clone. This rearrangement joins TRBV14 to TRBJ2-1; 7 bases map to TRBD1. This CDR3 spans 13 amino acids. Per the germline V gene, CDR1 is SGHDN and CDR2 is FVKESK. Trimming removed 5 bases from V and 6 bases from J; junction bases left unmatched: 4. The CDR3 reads CASSKGTVNEQFF. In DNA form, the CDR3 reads TGTGCCAGCAGCAAAGGGACAGTCAATGAGCAGTTCTTC. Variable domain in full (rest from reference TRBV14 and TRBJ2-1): EAGVTQFPSHSVIEKGQTVTLRCDPISGHDNLYWYRRVMGKEIKFLLHFVKESKQDESGMPNNRFLAERTGGTYSTLKVQPAELEDSGVYFCASSKGTVNEQFFGPGTRLTVL.

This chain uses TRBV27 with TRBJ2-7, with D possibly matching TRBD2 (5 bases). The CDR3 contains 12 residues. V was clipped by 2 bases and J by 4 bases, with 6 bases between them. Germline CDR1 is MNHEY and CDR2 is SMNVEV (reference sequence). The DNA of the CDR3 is TGTGCCAGCAGTTTAGAGGGTTACGAGCAGTACTTC. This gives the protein CASSLEGYEQYF.

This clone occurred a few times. CDR3 residues: CASSRFGQMNTEAFF. The CDR3 DNA follows: TGTGCCAGCAGTCGGTTCGGACAGATGAACACTGAAGCTTTCTTT. The genes are TRBV6-6 and TRBJ1-1; D may be TRBD1 (6 bases). The V gene lost 5 bases and the J gene lost 0 bases, with 13 bases spanning the gap. The CDR3 covers 15 residues. CDR1 is MNHNY and CDR2 is SVGAGI in the germline V gene (reference sequence).

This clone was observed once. The CDR3 nucleotides read TGTGCCAGCAGCTTTAGACTCTCACGGCCCCAGCATTTT. Amino acids: CASSFRLSRPQHF. The chain couples TRBV7-8 to TRBJ1-5; D not resolved. The CDR3 has 13 residues. Germline lookup yields CDR1 SGHVS and CDR2 FQNEAQ. V was shortened by 3 bases and J by 9 bases, with 12 bases between the two germline ends.

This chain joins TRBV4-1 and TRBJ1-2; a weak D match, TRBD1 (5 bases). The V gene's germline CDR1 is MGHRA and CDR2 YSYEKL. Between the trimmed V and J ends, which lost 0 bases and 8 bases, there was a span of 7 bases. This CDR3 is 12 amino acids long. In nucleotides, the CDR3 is TGCGCCAGCAGCCAAGATAGGGGAGGCTACACCTTC. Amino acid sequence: CASSQDRGGYTF.

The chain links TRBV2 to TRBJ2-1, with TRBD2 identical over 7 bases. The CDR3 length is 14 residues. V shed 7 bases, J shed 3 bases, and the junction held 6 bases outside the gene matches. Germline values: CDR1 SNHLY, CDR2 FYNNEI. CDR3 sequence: CASMGGGYYNEQFF. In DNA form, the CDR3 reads TGTGCCAGCATGGGCGGGGGTTACTACAATGAGCAGTTCTTC.

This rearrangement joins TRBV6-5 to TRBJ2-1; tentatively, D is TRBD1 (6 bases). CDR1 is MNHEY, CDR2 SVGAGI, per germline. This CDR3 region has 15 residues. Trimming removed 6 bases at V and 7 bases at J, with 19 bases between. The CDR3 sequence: CASSPVAGAPNEQFF. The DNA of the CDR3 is TGTGCCAGCAGCCCCGTGGCAGGGGCCCCTAATGAGCAGTTCTTC.

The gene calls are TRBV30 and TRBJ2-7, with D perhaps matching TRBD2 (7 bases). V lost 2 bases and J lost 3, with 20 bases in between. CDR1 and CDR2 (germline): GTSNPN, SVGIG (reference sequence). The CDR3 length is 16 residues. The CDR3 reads CAWSRRGRGLRYEQYF. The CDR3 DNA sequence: TGTGCCTGGAGTCGCCGGGGGCGGGGGCTCCGCTACGAGCAGTACTTC.

The CDR3 sequence is CASSQRGGASYNSPLHF. Here the CDR3 DNA reads TGCGCCAGCAGCCAGAGGGGAGGGGCCTCCTATAATTCACCCCTCCACTTT. The rearrangement links TRBV4-3 to TRBJ1-6; possibly TRBD1 for D (5 bases). The CDR3 consists of 17 residues. CDR1 and CDR2 from the germline V gene are LGHNA and YSLEER. V was pared by 3 bases and J by 0 bases, with 12 bases between.

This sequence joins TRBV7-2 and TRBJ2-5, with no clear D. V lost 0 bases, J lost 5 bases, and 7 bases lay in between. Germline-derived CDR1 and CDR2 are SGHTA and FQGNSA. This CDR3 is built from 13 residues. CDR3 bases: TGTGCCAGCAGCTTAGCCTCACGGGAGACCCAGTACTTC. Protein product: CASSLASRETQYF.